The present T cell receptor beta chain was sequenced within a study of cytomegalovirus exposure and HLA in healthy donors. V lost 3 bases and J 4 bases, leaving 9 bases between the germline ends. Germline V gene lookup returns CDR1 SEHNR and CDR2 FQNEAQ (reference sequence). The CDR3 is 14 residues long. Whole-study findings and limits: According to the study, approximately 150 TCR beta chains were cytomegalovirus-associated.

Comment on this clone: The antigen is undetermined.

Profiling relied on immunoSEQ multiplex PCR, and the TCRdb table lists in-frame clones only, not all of them. Of approximately 270,000 clones listed, 65% to 90% were seen once; the top ten hold roughly 0.99%. The chain carries TRBV7-9 and TRBJ2-2; maybe TRBD1 (5 bases). Input material: PBMCs. The sequence came from a woman between 18 and 29 years old in good health and CMV-seronegative. This CDR3 reads CASSFTQGTGELFF. The CDR3, as DNA: TGTGCCAGCAGCTTCACGCAGGGCACCGGGGAGCTGTTTTTT.